The sequence of this T cell receptor (beta chain) was determined in a study of somatic mutations in cytotoxic T cells in rheumatoid arthritis. TCRdb keeps only in-frame clones here, not all; method: immunoSEQ multiplex PCR. In the table there are about 5,000 clones, about 82% of which are singletons. Germline CDR1 reads SEHNR; CDR2 reads FQNEAQ (reference sequence). Trimming left V 3 bases short and J 5 bases short, with 4 bases between. The CDR3 runs to 11 residues. The rearrangement uses TRBV7-9 and TRBJ2-5; no clear D gene. The TCR comes from a woman in her fifties or sixties with rheumatoid arthritis. Sequences were obtained from CD8+ T cells sorted from blood. CDR3: CASSFPETQYF. CDR3 bases: TGTGCCAGCAGCTTTCCGGAGACCCAGTACTTC.